This entry lists 27 T cell receptor beta chains sequenced from one sample in a study of cytomegalovirus exposure and HLA in healthy donors. Primers for the PCR totalled 60 Vbeta and 13 Jbeta. Assay used: immunoSEQ multiplex PCR; TCRdb lists only in-frame clones, some missing. The table has around 31,000 clones, approximately 87% seen once. The sample comprised PBMCs. These receptors all come from a boy aged 5-17 years in good health and CMV-seronegative.

The CDR3 DNA is TGTGCCAGCTCAGCCCCTTGGATTGCTGGGCGTCGGTACACAGATACGCAGTATTTT. Residues: CASSAPWIAGRRYTDTQYF. The rearrangement uses TRBV18 and TRBJ2-3; D is ambiguous. The germline gives CDR1 KGHSH, CDR2 LQKENI. The CDR3 has 19 amino acids. Trimming stripped 5 bases from V and 2 bases from J, with 26 bases between.

V usage is TRBV18 and J usage is TRBJ2-2; D might be TRBD1 (5 bases). This CDR3 is built from 13 residues. Germline V gene data show CDR1 as KGHSH and CDR2 as LQKENI. The V end lost 4 bases, the J end lost 3 bases, and 6 bases lay between the germline ends. CDR3 sequence: CASSQQDTGELFF. As DNA, the CDR3 is TGTGCCAGCTCACAACAGGACACCGGGGAGCTGTTTTTT.

The V call is TRBV20-1, the J call TRBJ1-2; 9 nucleotides align to TRBD1. Germline CDR1 DFQATT, CDR2 SNEGSKA (reference sequence). With 5 bases clipped from V and 7 bases from J, the junction kept 2 bases outside the gene matches. This CDR3 has 11 amino acids. CDR3 bases: TGCAGTGCTGGGGACAGGGCTGGCTACACCTTC. This encodes CSAGDRAGYTF.

This clone showed up just once. The genes are TRBV5-8 and TRBJ1-4, with D unresolved. The CDR3 covers 17 residues. V was shortened by 6 bases and J by 0 bases, with 18 bases between the two germline ends. Germline-derived CDR1 and CDR2 are SGHTS and YDEGEE. CDR3 protein: CASNLYSDGTTNEKLFF. CDR3 sequence (DNA): TGTGCCAGCAACCTCTATAGCGACGGAACAACTAATGAAAAACTGTTTTTT. Complete variable domain (other parts from reference TRBV5-8 and TRBJ1-4): EAGVTQSPTHLIKTRGQQATLRCSPISGHTSVYWYQQALGLGLQFLLWYDEGEERNRGNFPPRFSGRQFPNYSSELNVNALELEDSALYLCASNLYSDGTTNEKLFFGSGTQLSVL.

The chain uses TRBV7-9 and TRBJ2-6, with D perhaps matching TRBD2 (6 bases). Germline V lookup: CDR1 SEHNR, CDR2 FQNEAQ (reference sequence). The V end was cut by 2 bases, the J end by 2 bases, with 13 bases between. This CDR3 is built from 17 residues. As DNA, the CDR3 is TGTGCCAGCAGCTTAATCCCCGGGGAGGCTGGGGCCAACGTCCTGACTTTC. It specifies CASSLIPGEAGANVLTF.

This clone has a single count. The chain is built from TRBV7-2 and TRBJ2-7; 9 bases fit TRBD1. CDR3 size: 14 residues. Germline trimming cut 3 bases from V and 6 bases from J; bases unmatched to any gene: 6. Germline V gene data show CDR1 as SGHTA and CDR2 as FQGNSA. The CDR3 loop reads CASSLRTGGAEQYF. The CDR3 DNA sequence: TGTGCCAGCAGCTTGCGTACAGGGGGCGCCGAGCAGTACTTC.

The J gene is TRBJ2-4, the V gene TRBV25-1; D might be TRBD2 (6 bases). Germline loops: CDR1 MGHDK, CDR2 SYGVNS. V was pared by 3 bases and J by 0 bases, with 12 bases between. The length of the CDR3 is 16 residues. CDR3 amino acids: CASSERVGLAKNIQYF. CDR3 coding DNA: TGTGCCAGCAGTGAGAGGGTGGGACTAGCCAAAAACATTCAGTACTTC.

The table lists this clone with a count of one. At one end, the junction sequence differs from germline, possibly due to a read error. The chain combines TRBV27 with TRBJ2-7; 7 bases are a match to TRBD1. Per the germline V gene, CDR1 is MNHEY and CDR2 is SMNVEV (reference sequence). This CDR3 is built from 13 residues. In DNA form, the CDR3 reads TGTACCAGCAGTTCCCTCGACAGGGCCGAGCAGTACTTC. It yields the protein CTSSSLDRAEQYF.

V gene TRBV5-5 combines with J gene TRBJ1-2, with TRBD1 matching 8 bases. CDR1 is SGHKS and CDR2 is YYEKEE in the germline V gene (reference sequence). This CDR3 spans 16 amino acids. V gave up 5 bases and J gave up 0 bases; unmatched junction bases: 9. CDR3 sequence: CASRRARTGSNYGYTF. The CDR3, as DNA: TGTGCCAGCAGGAGGGCACGGACAGGGTCTAACTATGGCTACACCTTC.

CDR3 amino acids: CASSQIGGPTDTQYF. Here the CDR3 DNA reads TGTGCCAGCAGCCAAATAGGGGGTCCCACAGATACGCAGTATTTT. The chain links TRBV7-2 to TRBJ2-3, with a weak D call TRBD1 (6 bases). Germline CDR1 reads SGHTA; CDR2 reads FQGNSA. Trimming left V 5 bases short and J 2 bases short, with 14 bases between. The CDR3 contains 15 residues.

The rearrangement links TRBV9 to TRBJ2-3; TRBD2 matches 10 bases. With 3 bases clipped from V and 0 bases from J, the junction kept 10 bases outside the gene matches. The CDR3 has 18 amino acids. CDR1 SGDLS and CDR2 YYNGEE come from the germline V gene. CDR3 loop: CASSGMSGGASSTDTQYF. Here the CDR3 DNA reads TGTGCCAGCAGCGGGATGAGCGGGGGGGCTTCTAGCACAGATACGCAGTATTTT.

In its sample, this clone was seen once. V gene TRBV7-2 combines with J gene TRBJ2-3; TRBD2 matches 7 bases. The CDR3 covers 14 residues. Germline assignment: CDR1 SGHTA and CDR2 FQGNSA. The V segment lost 0 bases and the J segment 4 bases; nucleotides outside the gene matches: 1. CDR3 protein: CASSLAGGADTQYF. In DNA form, the CDR3 reads TGTGCCAGCAGCTTAGCGGGGGGGGCAGATACGCAGTATTTT.

The CDR3 bases are TGTGCCAGCGAAGGGACAGGGGTTCCCGGGGAGCTGTTTTTT. It encodes CASEGTGVPGELFF. The V gene is TRBV14, the J gene TRBJ2-2; 10 nucleotides agree with TRBD1. CDR3 size: 14 residues. The V and J ends lost 8 bases and 6 bases, in that order; junction bases with no gene match: 6. CDR1 is SGHDN and CDR2 is FVKESK in the germline V gene.

This clone has only a few counts. The chain employs TRBV9 and TRBJ1-1; 7 bases line up with TRBD1. The CDR3 sequence is 17 residues long. Germline trimming cut 0 bases from V and 0 bases from J; bases unmatched to any gene: 8. The germline gives CDR1 SGDLS, CDR2 YYNGEE. The CDR3 loop reads CASSVGRQGNVNTEAFF. The CDR3, as DNA: TGTGCCAGCAGCGTAGGTAGACAGGGAAATGTGAACACTGAAGCTTTCTTT.

This sequence joins TRBV9 and TRBJ2-2; TRBD1 matches 7 bases. The germline CDR1 and CDR2 sequences are SGDLS and YYNGEE. Trimming took 2 bases from V and 1 from J; bases not matched to a gene: 5. The CDR3 totals 16 residues. The CDR3: CASSVNRGLNTGELFF. The CDR3 DNA follows: TGTGCCAGCAGCGTGAACAGGGGCCTGAACACCGGGGAGCTGTTTTTT.

V is TRBV6-5 and J is TRBJ1-5; D call uncertain. Germline lookup yields CDR1 MNHEY and CDR2 SVGAGI. The CDR3 is 14 amino acids. V was trimmed by 0 bases and J by 7 bases, leaving 10 bases between them. CDR3 sequence (DNA): TGTGCCAGCAGTTACTCAAGAGGGAAGCAGCCCCAGCATTTT. Its translation: CASSYSRGKQPQHF.

This clone was seen once. V usage is TRBV19 and J usage is TRBJ2-1; 13 nucleotides align to TRBD2. The CDR3 loop spans 16 amino acids. In germline, CDR1 is LNHDA, CDR2 SQIVND (reference sequence). V lost 1 base, J lost 7 bases, and 4 bases stayed unmatched. This CDR3 is CASSIVRTSGGNEQFF. CDR3 DNA sequence: TGTGCCAGTAGTATAGTCCGGACTAGCGGGGGTAATGAGCAGTTCTTC.

The chain has TRBV6-1 and TRBJ1-2, with D uncertain. V was trimmed by 5 bases and J by 5 bases, leaving 15 bases between them. CDR1 is MNHNS, CDR2 SASEGT, per germline. The length of the CDR3 is 14 residues. The CDR3 bases are TGTGCCAGCAGTCCTCCCGTTTATTTGTATGGCTACACCTTC. It specifies CASSPPVYLYGYTF.

This sequence joins TRBV11-2 and TRBJ1-2, with a tentative D call TRBD1 (6 bases). Germline V gene data show CDR1 as SGHAT and CDR2 as FQNNGV. The CDR3 consists of 14 residues. V was clipped by 5 bases and J by 8 bases, with 18 bases between them. CDR3 loop: CASSTPGGAGGYTF. The CDR3 DNA sequence: TGTGCCAGCAGCACCCCGGGGGGGGCTGGGGGCTACACCTTC.

V usage is TRBV10-1 and J usage is TRBJ2-1; TRBD1 matches at 7 bases. Germline V gene data show CDR1 as WNHNN and CDR2 as SYGVQD (reference sequence). The J segment lost 9 bases and the V segment lost 3 bases, leaving 8 bases of the junction unmatched. CDR3 size: 14 residues. CDR3 nucleotide sequence: TGCGCCAGCAGTGACGGGACAGTTGGGGTTGAGCAGTTCTTC. As protein: CASSDGTVGVEQFF.

The chain couples TRBV6-4 to TRBJ1-2; D is perhaps TRBD1 (6 bases). In germline, CDR1 is MRHNA, CDR2 SNTAGT. V was cut by 2 bases and J by 4 bases, with 20 bases left in between. The CDR3 is 17 residues long. This CDR3 is CASSDTESPGEPYGYTF. The CDR3 DNA sequence: TGTGCCAGCAGTGACACCGAGTCGCCAGGGGAGCCCTATGGCTACACCTTC.

The chain links TRBV6-1 to TRBJ1-5, with D hard to call. This CDR3 contains 17 residues. Germline values: CDR1 MNHNS, CDR2 SASEGT. The V end was cut by 0 bases, the J end by 4 bases, with 16 bases between. CDR3 nucleotides: TGTGCCAGCAGTGAAGCGTTGACTCGTGTGGCTAATCAGCCCCAGCATTTT. This codes for CASSEALTRVANQPQHF.

The chain couples TRBV7-9 to TRBJ1-5, with TRBD1 matching over 7 bases. The CDR3 is 13 residues long. Per the germline V gene, CDR1 is SEHNR and CDR2 is FQNEAQ (reference sequence). Trimming at V came to 5 bases and at J to 11 bases, leaving 9 bases not matched to a gene. The DNA of the CDR3 is TGTGCCAGCAGCGCCCCATCCACAGGGGCCCAGCATTTT. It codes for CASSAPSTGAQHF.

The chain links TRBV2 to TRBJ2-2; 9 nucleotides agree with TRBD2. The CDR3 runs 14 residues. Unmatched junction bases numbered 7, after V lost 9 bases and J lost 5 bases. Germline CDR1 SNHLY, CDR2 FYNNEI. This CDR3 reads CASSYSGGTGELFF. Here the CDR3 DNA reads TGTGCCAGTTCCTATAGCGGGGGAACCGGGGAGCTGTTTTTT. Complete variable domain (other parts from reference TRBV2 and TRBJ2-2): EPEVTQTPSHQVTQMGQEVILRCVPISNHLYFYWYRQILGQKVEFLVSFYNNEISEKSEIFDDQFSVERPDGSNFTLKIRSTKLEDSAMYFCASSYSGGTGELFFGEGSRLTVL.

V gene TRBV11-2 combines with J gene TRBJ1-3; tentative D call: TRBD1 (5 bases). Per germline, CDR1 SGHAT and CDR2 FQNNGV. V was trimmed by 5 bases and J by 4 bases, leaving 6 bases between them. The CDR3 runs to 12 residues. The CDR3 reads CASSPGGNTIYF. Here the CDR3 DNA reads TGTGCCAGCAGCCCAGGGGGAAACACCATATATTTT.

This chain connects TRBV28 to TRBJ1-1; TRBD1 agrees at 7 bases. The CDR3 consists of 14 residues. Germline V gene data show CDR1 as MDHEN and CDR2 as SYDVKM. V dropped 2 bases and J dropped 4; count of bases not matched to a gene: 4. The CDR3 loop is CASSLTDRVTEAFF. CDR3 coding DNA: TGTGCCAGCAGTTTAACCGACAGGGTCACTGAAGCTTTCTTT.

The chain carries TRBV10-2 and TRBJ1-3, with D hard to call. The CDR3 loop spans 14 amino acids. Germline V CDR1 and CDR2: WSHSY, SAAADI. The V and J ends lost 4 bases and 4 bases respectively, with 11 bases between them. The CDR3 here is CASSAHTQGNTIYF. For the CDR3, the DNA is TGCGCCAGCAGTGCTCACACACAGGGAAACACCATATATTTT.